This paragraph covers one TCR beta chain sequence. Its antigen is not known. This specimen belongs to a study of circulating and synovial CD4+ cells in juvenile arthritis. Findings of the study overall: These blood cells shared more CDR3 sequences with synovium than bulk blood. Bulk blood CD4 samples held at least an order of magnitude more or fewer genomes than CPL. Deeper sequencing increased measured overlap with synovial clonotypes.

Germline V gives CDR1 SGDLS, CDR2 YYNGEE. The CDR3 spans 14 residues. Trimming took 4 bases from V and 2 from J, leaving 13 bases between them. This table comes from immunoSEQ multiplex PCR, and its TCRdb copy is limited to in-frame clones, with some not included. The repertoire has some 16,000 clones, about 93% of them found once; the top ten carry approximately 0.7%. This rearrangement joins TRBV9 to TRBJ2-7, with TRBD2 as a possible D gene (6 bases). The sequencing input was CD4+ T cells from blood. The clonotype was recovered from a human donor with juvenile idiopathic arthritis. As DNA, the CDR3 is TGTGCCAGCAGCCCCCAGGACTACGCCTACGAGCAGTACTTC. Its translation is CASSPQDYAYEQYF. Complete variable domain (other parts from reference TRBV9 and TRBJ2-7): DSGVTQTPKHLITATGQRVTLRCSPRSGDLSVYWYQQSLDQGLQFLIQYYNGEERAKGNILERFSAQQFPDLHSELNLSSLELGDSALYFCASSPQDYAYEQYFGPGTRLTVT.